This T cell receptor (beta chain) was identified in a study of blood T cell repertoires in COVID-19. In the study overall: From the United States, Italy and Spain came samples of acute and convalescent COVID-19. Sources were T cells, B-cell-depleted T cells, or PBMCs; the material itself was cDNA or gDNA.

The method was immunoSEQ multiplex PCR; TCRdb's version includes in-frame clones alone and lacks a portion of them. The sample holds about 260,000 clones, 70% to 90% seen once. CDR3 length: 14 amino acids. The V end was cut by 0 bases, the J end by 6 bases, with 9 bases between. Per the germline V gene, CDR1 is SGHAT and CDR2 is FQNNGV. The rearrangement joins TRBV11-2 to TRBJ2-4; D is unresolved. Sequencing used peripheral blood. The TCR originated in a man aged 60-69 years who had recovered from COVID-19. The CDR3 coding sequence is TGTGCCAGCAGCTTAGACAGGAAGAGAAACATTCAGTACTTC. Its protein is CASSLDRKRNIQYF.